The 6 T cell receptor beta chains presented below share a single source sample, sequenced in a study of CD8 T cells in Susac syndrome. About 0.5 to 1 ug RNA was reverse transcribed with random hexamers. TCRdb reanalysed the immunoSEQ multiplex PCR reads using MiXCR and keeps one entry per CDR3 protein. The sample yields about 240,000 distinct CDR3 sequences, around 96% seen once. Material: CD4+ T cells from PBMCs. Receptors were obtained from a human donor with Susac syndrome.

The V call is TRBV12-3 or TRBV12-4, the J call TRBJ2-3; 10 nucleotides line up with TRBD2. V was pared by 6 bases and J by 9 bases, with 15 bases of the junction left unmatched. This CDR3 has 16 amino acids. Here the CDR3 DNA reads TGTGCCAGCAGCCGAGCCTCAGCGGGAGGGCTCTCGACGCAGTATTTT. Its translation: CASSRASAGGLSTQYF.

This chain joins TRBV4-1 and TRBJ2-7, with a weak D call TRBD2 (6 bases). Germline CDR1 MGHRA, CDR2 YSYEKL. There are 18 residues in the CDR3. Trimming left V 1 base short and J 2 bases short, with 21 bases between. The chain's CDR3 is CASSQAGGTSRWAYEQYF. The CDR3 DNA sequence: TGCGCCAGCAGCCAAGCCGGTGGGACTTCTCGTTGGGCCTACGAGCAGTACTTC.

The count of this clonotype is one. The chain couples TRBV9 to TRBJ1-1; D perhaps matches TRBD1 (6 bases). V dropped 2 bases and J dropped 5 bases, with 13 bases sitting between them. Germline loops: CDR1 SGDLS, CDR2 YYNGEE. The CDR3 is 14 amino acids. The CDR3 sequence is CASSVGTQGTEAFF. The CDR3 DNA reads as TGTGCCAGCAGCGTTGGGACTCAGGGGACTGAAGCTTTCTTT.

The chain links TRBV7-9 to TRBJ2-1; D is undetermined. Trimming stripped 6 bases from V and 9 bases from J, with 18 bases between. The CDR3 has 14 residues. Germline V gene lookup returns CDR1 SEHNR and CDR2 FQNEAQ (reference sequence). The CDR3 reads CASSPKEHRPEQFF. The DNA for the CDR3 is TGTGCCAGCAGTCCTAAAGAACATCGTCCTGAGCAGTTCTTC.

The V and J genes are TRBV7-3 and TRBJ2-1, with 16 bases identical to TRBD2. Germline CDR1 SGHTA, CDR2 FQGTGA. CDR3 length: 20 amino acids. J gave up 7 bases and V 5 bases, and 17 bases lay outside the gene matches. The CDR3 DNA is TGTGCCAGCAGCCCCCGGGGACTAGCGGGAGGGCAGGTCGTGGGGAATGAGCAGTTCTTC. It yields the protein CASSPRGLAGGQVVGNEQFF.

The chain is built from TRBV12-3 or TRBV12-4 and TRBJ2-5, with 9 bases fitting TRBD1. CDR3 length equals 16 residues. V trimming: 2 bases; J trimming: 1 base; junction bases outside the gene matches: 5. For the CDR3, the DNA is TGTGCCAGCAGTTTAACAGACAGGGGGATCCAAGAGACCCAGTACTTC. Its translation is CASSLTDRGIQETQYF.